There are a few counts of the clone carrying this T cell receptor beta chain. Its antigen is unidentified. These data originate in a study of breast tumors, draining lymph nodes, adjacent tissues. Study-wide results and caveats: Tumor TCR diversity was below lymph nodes but above nontumor tissue.

In TCRdb, the multiplex PCR reads were re-called with MiXCR into one record per CDR3 protein. The table has just under 65,000 distinct CDR3 sequences, approximately 54% seen once. Germline V gene lookup returns CDR1 LNHDA and CDR2 SQIVND (reference sequence). The CDR3 extends over 16 amino acids. V lost 0 bases, J lost 5 bases, and 16 bases lay in between. The sequence came from a female donor with breast cancer. Some clones in this sample may be carry-over from other donors' samples. The chain uses TRBV19 and TRBJ1-1; possibly TRBD1 for D (5 bases). The specimen was breast tumor tissue. For the CDR3, the DNA is TGTGCCAGTAGTATAGACCTCGACAGACTGGGGACTGAAGCTTTCTTT. It specifies CASSIDLDRLGTEAFF.